This T cell receptor beta chain comes out of a study of regulatory T cells in long-lasting Graves disease. Documented time point: newly diagnosed GD, antithyroid drugs for less than 3 months. PBMC-extracted RNA yielded the TCR library. Library construction for TCR beta used iRepertoire HTBI primers and Arm-PCR of CDR3 regions. TCRdb independently ran MiXCR on the multiplex PCR reads; one entry per CDR3 protein. Among about 620,000 distinct CDR3 sequences listed, about 16% were seen once. This CDR3 has 13 amino acids. Germline V gene sequence: CDR1 KGHDR, CDR2 SFDVKD. V dropped 3 bases and J dropped 7; count of bases not matched to a gene: 2. A further study also used this sample, focusing on T cells in Graves' hyperthyroidism and ophthalmopathy.

The rearrangement links TRBV24-1 to TRBJ1-5; 7 nucleotides line up with TRBD1. The material was peripheral blood mononuclear cells (PBMCs), obtained at new diagnosis, from a patient treated with antithyroid drugs. The receptor comes from a woman in her twenties or thirties with Graves disease. As DNA, the CDR3 is TGTGCCACCAGTGATACACAGGGGCAGCCCCAGCATTTT. It translates to CATSDTQGQPQHF.